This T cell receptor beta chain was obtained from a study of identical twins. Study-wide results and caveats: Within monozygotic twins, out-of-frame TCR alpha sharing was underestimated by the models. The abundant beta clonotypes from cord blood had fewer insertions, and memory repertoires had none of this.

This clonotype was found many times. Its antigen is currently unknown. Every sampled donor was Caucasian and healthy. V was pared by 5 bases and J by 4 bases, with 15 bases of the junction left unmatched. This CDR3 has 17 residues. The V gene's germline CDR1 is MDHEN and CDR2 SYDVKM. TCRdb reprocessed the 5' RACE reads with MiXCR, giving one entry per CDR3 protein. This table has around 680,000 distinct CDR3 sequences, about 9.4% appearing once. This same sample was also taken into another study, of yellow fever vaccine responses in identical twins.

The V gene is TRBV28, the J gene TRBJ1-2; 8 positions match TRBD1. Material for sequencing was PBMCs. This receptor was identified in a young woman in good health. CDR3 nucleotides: TGTGCCAGCAGTCCATTACCGGGACAGGAGCTAATCTATGGCTACACCTTC. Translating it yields CASSPLPGQELIYGYTF.